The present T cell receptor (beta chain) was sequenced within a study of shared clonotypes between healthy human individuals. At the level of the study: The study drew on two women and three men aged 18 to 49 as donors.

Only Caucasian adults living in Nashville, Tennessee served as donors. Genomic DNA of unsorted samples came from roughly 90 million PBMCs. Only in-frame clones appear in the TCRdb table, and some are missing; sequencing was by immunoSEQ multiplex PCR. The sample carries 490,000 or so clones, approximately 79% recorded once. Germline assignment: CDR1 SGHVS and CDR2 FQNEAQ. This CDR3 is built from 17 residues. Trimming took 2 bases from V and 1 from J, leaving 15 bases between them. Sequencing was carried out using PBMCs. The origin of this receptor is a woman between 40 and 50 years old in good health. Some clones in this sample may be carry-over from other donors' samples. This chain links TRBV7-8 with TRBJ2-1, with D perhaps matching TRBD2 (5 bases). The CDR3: CASSLFVGVASYNEQFF. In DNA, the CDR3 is TGTGCCAGCAGCTTATTCGTGGGAGTAGCGTCCTACAATGAGCAGTTCTTC.